Below, 30 T cell receptor beta chains from the same sample are listed, as sequenced in a study of CD8 T cells in Susac syndrome. The RNA, about 0.5 to 1 ug, was put through reverse transcription using random hexamers. Each CDR3 protein gets one entry after TCRdb re-called the immunoSEQ multiplex PCR reads with MiXCR. Of fewer than 200,000 distinct CDR3 sequences listed, approximately 94% are singletons. What was sequenced was CD4+ T cells from PBMCs. Receptors originate from a human donor with Susac syndrome.

The V call is TRBV20-1, the J call TRBJ2-7; D remains unclear. The CDR3 has 16 amino acids. Trimming pared 4 bases from V and 0 bases from J, leaving 19 bases between. Germline CDR1 reads DFQATT; CDR2 reads SNEGSKA (reference sequence). The CDR3 protein is CSAKPLAAMSSYEQYF. For the CDR3, the DNA is TGCAGTGCTAAGCCCCTGGCAGCGATGAGCTCCTACGAGCAGTACTTC.

V gene TRBV29-1 combines with J gene TRBJ1-5; the D is unclear. The V and J ends lost 6 bases and 0 bases respectively, with 9 bases between them. Per germline, CDR1 SQVTM and CDR2 ANQGSEA. The CDR3 length is 13 residues. This CDR3 is CSVRGNSNQPQHF. DNA of the CDR3: TGCAGCGTGAGAGGAAATAGCAATCAGCCCCAGCATTTT.

The chain has TRBV27 and TRBJ1-5, with a weak D call TRBD1 (5 bases). This CDR3 has 14 residues. Germline CDR1 reads MNHEY; CDR2 reads SMNVEV (reference sequence). Between the trimmed V and J ends, which lost 6 bases and 2 bases, there was a span of 11 bases. CDR3 coding DNA: TGTGCCAGCAGGACAGCTTATGGCAATCAGCCCCAGCATTTT. It yields the protein CASRTAYGNQPQHF.

This clonotype was picked up a small number of times. The J gene is TRBJ1-5, the V gene TRBV12-3 or TRBV12-4, with 8 positions matching TRBD1. V lost 6 bases to trimming and J lost 4 bases; unmatched junction nucleotides: 8. This CDR3 comprises 15 residues. CDR3 region: CASSPNGQGNQPQHF. As DNA, the CDR3 is TGTGCCAGCAGCCCTAACGGACAGGGTAATCAGCCCCAGCATTTT.

The rearrangement links TRBV20-1 to TRBJ1-2; 7 bases match TRBD1. With 6 bases clipped from V and 4 bases from J, the junction kept 8 bases outside the gene matches. The CDR3 extends over 13 amino acids. The germline V gene encodes CDR1 DFQATT and CDR2 SNEGSKA (reference sequence). The CDR3 coding sequence is TGCAGTGCCACAACCCGGACAGGCTATGGCTACACCTTC. It encodes CSATTRTGYGYTF.

In its sample, this clonotype was seen once. V is TRBV4-1 and J is TRBJ2-1, with TRBD2 matching over 8 bases. The CDR3 spans 17 residues. CDR1 MGHRA and CDR2 YSYEKL come from the germline V gene. With V trimmed by 1 base and J by 0 bases, 5 bases remained unmatched. CDR3 coding DNA: TGCGCCAGCAGCCAAGCGCCTAGCGGGTTCTCCTACAATGAGCAGTTCTTC. It specifies CASSQAPSGFSYNEQFF.

V gene TRBV20-1 combines with J gene TRBJ1-6; D unresolved. Trimming stripped 5 bases from V and 6 bases from J, with 17 bases between. This CDR3 is 15 amino acids long. From germline, CDR1 is DFQATT and CDR2 SNEGSKA (reference sequence). The CDR3 protein is CSAAIPGTPNSPLHF. Here the CDR3 DNA reads TGCAGTGCTGCTATTCCGGGCACGCCTAATTCACCCCTCCACTTT.

This clonotype was seen only once. This chain uses TRBV9 with TRBJ1-1; weak D call: TRBD1 (5 bases). The germline gives CDR1 SGDLS, CDR2 YYNGEE. The CDR3 consists of 13 residues. Trimming left V 3 bases short and J 1 base short, with 7 bases between. This CDR3 is CASSAGPNTEAFF. In nucleotides, the CDR3 is TGTGCCAGCAGCGCGGGACCGAACACTGAAGCTTTCTTT.

The V call is TRBV5-1, the J call TRBJ2-2; D may be TRBD1 or TRBD2 (5 bases each). The V end lost 6 bases, the J end lost 7 bases, and 13 bases lay between the germline ends. The germline V gene has CDR1 SGHRS and CDR2 YFSETQ. The CDR3 loop spans 13 amino acids. The chain's CDR3 is CASKPEGIGELFF. The CDR3 coding sequence is TGCGCCAGCAAGCCAGAGGGGATCGGGGAGCTGTTTTTT.

This sequence joins TRBV7-9 and TRBJ2-6; the D gene is possibly TRBD2 (5 bases). Trimming removed 10 bases from V and 2 bases from J, with 12 bases in between. The CDR3 covers 14 residues. Germline CDR1 reads SEHNR; CDR2 reads FQNEAQ (reference sequence). CDR3 nucleotide sequence: TGTGCCATCGGCGTCGGGGCTGGGGCCAACGTCCTGACTTTC. Amino acids: CAIGVGAGANVLTF.

The chain is built from TRBV3-1 and TRBJ2-3; D uncertain. Trimming left V 4 bases short and J 0 bases short, with 5 bases between. The CDR3 covers 13 residues. CDR1 and CDR2 from the germline V gene are LGHDT and YNNKEL (reference sequence). The CDR3 DNA is TGTGCCAGCAGCCGTGAGAGCACAGATACGCAGTATTTT. Protein product: CASSRESTDTQYF.

This chain links TRBV3-1 with TRBJ2-7; TRBD2 matches 7 bases. The CDR3 runs to 14 residues. CDR1 is LGHDT, CDR2 YNNKEL, per germline (reference sequence). After removal of 6 bases from V and 2 bases from J, the junction contained 7 bases not matched to a gene. The CDR3 loop is CASSRRTSAYEQYF. The CDR3 DNA reads as TGTGCCAGCAGTCGTAGGACTAGTGCCTACGAGCAGTACTTC.

The count of this clonotype is one. DNA of the CDR3: TGCAGTGCTAGAGATAGGGGGACAGGTGGCTCTGGGGCCAACGTCCTGACTTTC. This encodes CSARDRGTGGSGANVLTF. The chain has TRBV20-1 and TRBJ2-6; 8 bases are a match to TRBD1. Germline CDR1 reads DFQATT; CDR2 reads SNEGSKA (reference sequence). Trimming at V came to 0 bases and at J to 0 bases, leaving 7 bases not matched to a gene. This CDR3 has 18 residues.

This chain links TRBV25-1 with TRBJ1-2, with TRBD1 matching 9 bases. In germline, CDR1 is MGHDK, CDR2 SYGVNS. V gave up 8 bases and J gave up 4 bases; unmatched junction bases: 8. The CDR3 is 14 amino acids. This chain's CDR3 is CASAPGTGSYGYTF. CDR3 coding DNA: TGTGCCAGCGCGCCCGGGACAGGGTCCTATGGCTACACCTTC.

V and J are TRBV6-5 and TRBJ2-7; D is uncertain. Trimming pared 0 bases from V and 3 bases from J, leaving 6 bases between. Germline V gene lookup returns CDR1 MNHEY and CDR2 SVGAGI. This CDR3 is built from 13 residues. For the CDR3, the DNA is TGTGCCAGCAGTTACTCGGCGAACTACGAGCAGTACTTC. Amino acid sequence: CASSYSANYEQYF.

This chain connects TRBV5-1 to TRBJ2-5; 8 bases are shared with TRBD2. The V gene's germline CDR1 is SGHRS and CDR2 YFSETQ. CDR3 size: 14 residues. V shed 7 bases, J shed 2 bases, and the junction held 7 bases outside the gene matches. CDR3 bases: TGCGCCAGCCTACTCGGGGGGGGACAAGAGACCCAGTACTTC. It is translated as CASLLGGGQETQYF.

This chain joins TRBV3-1 and TRBJ1-1, with D perhaps TRBD1 (5 bases). V lost 3 bases to trimming and J lost 5 bases, with 10 bases between them. This CDR3 is built from 13 residues. Germline-derived CDR1 and CDR2 are LGHDT and YNNKEL (reference sequence). CDR3 sequence (DNA): TGTGCCAGCAGCCATACTCAGGGTACTGAAGCTTTCTTT. Protein sequence: CASSHTQGTEAFF.

The chain employs TRBV3-1 and TRBJ2-1; 13 nucleotides agree with TRBD2. V trimming: 3 bases; J trimming: 8 bases; junction bases outside the gene matches: 10. Looked up from germline, CDR1 is LGHDT and CDR2 is YNNKEL (reference sequence). The CDR3 sequence is 17 residues long. This CDR3 reads CASSQMATSGGADEQFF. CDR3 nucleotides: TGTGCCAGCAGCCAGATGGCTACTAGCGGGGGGGCAGATGAGCAGTTCTTC.

This chain connects TRBV10-3 to TRBJ2-3; weak D call: TRBD1 (5 bases). The CDR3 has 14 residues. The V gene lost 0 bases and the J gene lost 3 bases, with 7 bases spanning the gap. Germline V gives CDR1 ENHRY, CDR2 SYGVKD. CDR3 loop: CAISESQATDTQYF. DNA of the CDR3: TGTGCCATCAGTGAGTCACAGGCTACAGATACGCAGTATTTT.

This chain connects TRBV25-1 to TRBJ2-2; D call uncertain. CDR3 size: 13 residues. Germline CDR1 and CDR2: MGHDK and SYGVNS. Trimming removed 3 bases from V and 5 bases from J, with 7 bases in between. In DNA form, the CDR3 reads TGTGCCAGCAGTGATATCAGTACCGGGGAGCTGTTTTTT. Protein: CASSDISTGELFF. Looking up the rest from reference TRBV25-1 and TRBJ2-2 gives the full variable domain: EADIYQTPRYLVIGTGKKITLECSQTMGHDKMYWYQQDPGMELHLIHYSYGVNSTEKGDLSSESTVSRIRTEHFPLTLESARPSHTSQYLCASSDISTGELFFGEGSRLTVL.

The chain carries TRBV5-4 and TRBJ2-5, with TRBD2 matching over 9 bases. Germline CDR1 SGHNT, CDR2 YYREEE (reference sequence). With 7 bases clipped from V and 5 bases from J, the junction kept 6 bases outside the gene matches. The CDR3 is made up of 13 amino acids. CDR3 protein: CASSLRGGETQYF. CDR3 nucleotide sequence: TGTGCCAGCTCCTTGCGGGGGGGTGAGACCCAGTACTTC. The full variable domain, its missing parts supplied by reference TRBV5-4 and TRBJ2-5, is ETGVTQSPTHLIKTRGQQVTLRCSSQSGHNTVSWYQQALGQGPQFIFQYYREEENGRGNFPPRFSGLQFPNYSSELNVNALELDDSALYLCASSLRGGETQYFGPGTRLLVL.

The chain couples TRBV6-2 or TRBV6-3 to TRBJ1-2; D not certain. Between the trimmed V and J ends, which lost 5 bases and 4 bases, there was a span of 11 bases. The CDR3 loop spans 13 amino acids. Germline V gene sequence: CDR1 MNHEY, CDR2 SVGEGT. The CDR3 sequence is CASSRGEPYGYTF. CDR3 in DNA: TGTGCCAGCAGTCGCGGGGAACCCTATGGCTACACCTTC.

The chain combines TRBV6-6 with TRBJ2-1; TRBD1 might be the D (7 bases). The CDR3 is 14 residues long. Germline V gene data show CDR1 as MNHNY and CDR2 as SVGAGI (reference sequence). The V end lost 6 bases, the J end lost 7 bases, and 16 bases lay between the germline ends. The CDR3 bases are TGTGCCAGCAGCAAAGGGGGCGCGGGGAATGAGCAGTTCTTC. It codes for CASSKGGAGNEQFF.

This chain joins TRBV29-1 and TRBJ1-2; 11 bases align to TRBD1. CDR1 SQVTM and CDR2 ANQGSEA come from the germline V gene. This CDR3 spans 15 amino acids. V dropped 8 bases and J dropped 5; count of bases not matched to a gene: 13. The CDR3 nucleotides read TGCAGCCTGGGGACACTGGACAGGGGGCTGTATGGCTACACCTTC. Translated: CSLGTLDRGLYGYTF.

V is TRBV25-1 and J is TRBJ2-7; weak D call: TRBD2 (5 bases). Trimming removed 1 base at V and 7 bases at J, with 14 bases between. From germline, CDR1 is MGHDK and CDR2 SYGVNS. This CDR3 is built from 14 residues. The chain's CDR3 is CASSEWPLSGEQYF. Here the CDR3 DNA reads TGTGCCAGCAGTGAATGGCCGCTTTCGGGGGAGCAGTACTTC.

In this sample, this clonotype turned up once. The chain uses TRBV3-1 and TRBJ2-5; the D is unclear. CDR3 length: 13 residues. V was pared by 4 bases and J by 8 bases, with 14 bases between. The germline V gene has CDR1 LGHDT and CDR2 YNNKEL (reference sequence). The CDR3, as DNA: TGTGCCAGCAGCCCAAACAGTATTGGAACCCAGTACTTC. It is translated as CASSPNSIGTQYF.

The chain employs TRBV29-1 and TRBJ1-2; 7 bases line up with TRBD1. The CDR3 runs 13 residues. The V gene end was trimmed by 7 bases and the J gene end by 2 bases; junction bases not matched to a gene: 7. The germline CDR1 and CDR2 sequences are SQVTM and ANQGSEA. CDR3 in DNA: TGCAGCGCCTCGGGACAGACCAACTATGGCTACACCTTC. As protein: CSASGQTNYGYTF.

The chain combines TRBV6-1 with TRBJ1-2; D is perhaps TRBD1 (5 bases). The CDR3 loop spans 16 amino acids. V lost 5 bases and J lost 3, with 19 bases in between. Germline V lookup: CDR1 MNHNS, CDR2 SASEGT. This CDR3 reads CASSQPSTGTDYGYTF. The CDR3 DNA reads as TGTGCCAGCAGTCAACCCTCAACCGGGACGGACTATGGCTACACCTTC.

The rearrangement links TRBV6-5 to TRBJ1-1; D is undetermined. The germline CDR1 and CDR2 sequences are MNHEY and SVGAGI. CDR3 length equals 13 residues. Trimming pared 6 bases from V and 5 bases from J, leaving 13 bases between. CDR3 sequence reads: CASSLLGMTEAFF. Here the CDR3 DNA reads TGTGCCAGCAGCCTTCTAGGGATGACTGAAGCTTTCTTT.

The chain recombines TRBV15 with TRBJ2-1, with TRBD1 matching 7 bases. The CDR3 is made up of 15 amino acids. After removal of 1 base from V and 7 bases from J, the junction contained 7 bases not matched to a gene. Germline V gene data show CDR1 as LNHNV and CDR2 as YYDKDF (reference sequence). The chain's CDR3 is CATSRATGASNEQFF. The CDR3, as DNA: TGTGCCACCAGCAGAGCTACAGGGGCTAGTAATGAGCAGTTCTTC. Using reference TRBV15 and TRBJ2-1 for the parts outside the CDR3, the full variable domain is DAMVIQNPRYQVTQFGKPVTLSCSQTLNHNVMYWYQQKSSQAPKLLFHYYDKDFNNEADTPDNFQSRRPNTSFCFLDIRSPGLGDTAMYLCATSRATGASNEQFFGPGTRLTVL.